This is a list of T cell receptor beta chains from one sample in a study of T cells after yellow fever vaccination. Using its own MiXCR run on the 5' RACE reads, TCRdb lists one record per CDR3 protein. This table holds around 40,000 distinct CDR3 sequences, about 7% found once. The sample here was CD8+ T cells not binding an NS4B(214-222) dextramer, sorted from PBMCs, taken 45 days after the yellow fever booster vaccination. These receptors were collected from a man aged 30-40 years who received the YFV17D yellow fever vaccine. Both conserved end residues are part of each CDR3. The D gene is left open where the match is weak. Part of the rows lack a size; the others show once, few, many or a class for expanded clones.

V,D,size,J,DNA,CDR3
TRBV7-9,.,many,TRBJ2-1,TGTGCCAGCAACAATGAGCAGTTCTTC,CASNNEQFF
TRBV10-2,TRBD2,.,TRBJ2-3,TGCGCCAGCAACCCTAGTAGCGGGAATTGGATTACGCAGTATTTT,CASNPSSGNWITQYF
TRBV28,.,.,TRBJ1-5,TGTGCCAGCAGTGGGATAGGTACTAGCAATCAGCCCCAGCATTTT,CASSGIGTSNQPQHF
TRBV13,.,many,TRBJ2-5,TGTGCCAGCAGCTCGTCGACCCAGACTCTACTCCAAGAGACCCAGTACTTC,CASSSSTQTLLQETQYF
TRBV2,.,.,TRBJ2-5,TGTGCCAGCAGTCCTCCTAGAGTAGAGACCCAGTACTTC,CASSPPRVETQYF
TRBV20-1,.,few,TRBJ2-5,TGCAGTGCTAGCGAGAGGCAGGGGACAAGCCCAGGGGGGCTTGAGACCCAGTACTTC,CSASERQGTSPGGLETQYF
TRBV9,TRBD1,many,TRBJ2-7,TGTGCCAGCAGCGCCACAGGGGTGGCCGAGCAGTACTTC,CASSATGVAEQYF
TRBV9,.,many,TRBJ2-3,TGTGCCAGCTGGGGATATGGACTGATCACAGATACGCAGTATTTT,CASWGYGLITDTQYF
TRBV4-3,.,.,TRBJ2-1,TGCGCCAGCAGCCAAGTTCTCATGGGTAATGAGCAGTTCTTC,CASSQVLMGNEQFF
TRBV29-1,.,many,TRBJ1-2,TGCAGCGCCGTCGACAGCTCCGGCTACACCTTC,CSAVDSSGYTF
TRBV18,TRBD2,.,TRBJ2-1,TGTGCCAGCTCACCAACCGGGACGGGAGGGCCCCACAATGAGCAGTTCTTC,CASSPTGTGGPHNEQFF
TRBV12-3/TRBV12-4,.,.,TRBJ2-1,TGTGCCAGCAGCACGGTAGATAACCGCTACAATGAGCAGTTCTTC,CASSTVDNRYNEQFF
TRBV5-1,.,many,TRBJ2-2,TGCGCCAGCAGCCCTGACGAGGGTATTAGCGTCGGGGAGCTGTTTTTT,CASSPDEGISVGELFF
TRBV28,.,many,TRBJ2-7,TGTGCCAGCAGGCACCCGGACACAGCCTACGAGCAGTACTTC,CASRHPDTAYEQYF
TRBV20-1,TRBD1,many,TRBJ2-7,TGCAGTGCTAGTAAGGGGGCGCGTGAGCAGTACTTC,CSASKGAREQYF
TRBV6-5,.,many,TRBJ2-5,TGTGCCAGCAGTTACTCTGCTTTGGAGACCCAGTACTTC,CASSYSALETQYF
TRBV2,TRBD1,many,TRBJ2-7,TGTGCCAGCAGTCCCTACGGGGACAGGGCGTACTACGAGCAGTACTTC,CASSPYGDRAYYEQYF
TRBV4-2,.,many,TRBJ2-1,TGTGCCAGCAGCCGGAATAGCGGAACCTACAATGAGCAGTTCTTC,CASSRNSGTYNEQFF
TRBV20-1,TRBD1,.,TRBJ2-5,TGCAGTGCGCCAACAGGGGGAGTAGAGACCCAGTACTTC,CSAPTGGVETQYF
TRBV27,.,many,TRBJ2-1,TGTGCCAGCACGGACAGACCTAGGGATGAGCAGTTCTTC,CASTDRPRDEQFF
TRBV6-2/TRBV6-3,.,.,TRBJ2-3,TGTGCCAGCAGTCTCCTTCGACCGATCACAGATACGCAGTATTTT,CASSLLRPITDTQYF
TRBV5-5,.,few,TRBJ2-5,TGTGCCAGCGCCGAGGGGGTCCTCGGCAGGGAGACCCAGTACTTC,CASAEGVLGRETQYF
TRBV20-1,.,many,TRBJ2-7,TGCAGTGCCACGAACAGGGTGAACTCCTACGAGCAGTACTTC,CSATNRVNSYEQYF
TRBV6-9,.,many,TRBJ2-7,TGTGCCAACGCGGGGAGGGGGCCGGCCTACGAGCAGTACTTC,CANAGRGPAYEQYF
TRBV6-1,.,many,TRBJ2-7,TGTGCCAGCAGTGAATTTTTAGGACAGACCTACGAGCAGTACTTC,CASSEFLGQTYEQYF
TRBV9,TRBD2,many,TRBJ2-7,TGTGCCAGCAGCTTGGGACTAGCGGGAGCCTACGAGCAGTACTTC,CASSLGLAGAYEQYF
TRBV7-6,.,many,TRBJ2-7,TGTGCCAGCAGCTTATTGGGATACGAGCAGTACTTC,CASSLLGYEQYF
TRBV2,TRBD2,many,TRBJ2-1,TGTGCCAGCAGTCCTTCTAACGGGAGGGTCTTCTATGAGCAGTTCTTC,CASSPSNGRVFYEQFF
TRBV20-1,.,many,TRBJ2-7,TGCAGTGCTAGAGATGAACGGGAGTGGTACGAGCAGTACTTC,CSARDEREWYEQYF